The 23 T cell receptor beta chains reported below all come from one sample, sequenced in a study of shared clonotypes between healthy human individuals (dated by TCRdb to the early 2020s). CD8 naive samples were CD45RO-negative cells positively selected for CCR7, giving a CD45RA+CCR7+ population that excluded TemRA cells. Receptors were amplified or captured by the immunoSEQ multiplex PCR assay. TCRdb holds this immuneACCESS table with in-frame rearrangements only. Some clones are missing; in checked studies, unresolved V genes explain under half, and the rest has no known cause. The sample table holds 1.5 million to 2.5 million clones, of which over 85% were seen once. More than 0.95% of the sample comes from the top ten. The sequenced sample was naive CD8+ T cells sorted from blood. What this sample's cell subset or site label stands for: CD45RA+CCR7+. The receptors originated from a man younger than 35 in good health.

The V and J genes are TRBV13 and TRBJ2-7; TRBD1 aligns across 9 bases. The CDR3 sequence is 15 residues long. Germline-derived CDR1 and CDR2 are PRHDT and FYEKMQ (reference sequence). V dropped 5 bases and J dropped 7; count of bases not matched to a gene: 12. For the CDR3, the DNA is TGTGCCAGCAGCGAGGGACAGGGAATGTCTAGTGAGCAGTACTTC. Its protein is CASSEGQGMSSEQYF.

The J gene is TRBJ1-6, the V gene TRBV19; possible D gene TRBD1, 5 bases. CDR3 length: 14 amino acids. V lost 1 base to trimming and J lost 10 bases, with 11 bases between them. Germline CDR1 and CDR2: LNHDA and SQIVND (reference sequence). CDR3 amino acids: CASSIGGGYSPLHF. The CDR3 coding sequence is TGTGCCAGTAGTATAGGCGGGGGATACTCACCCCTCCACTTT.

The chain has TRBV4-1 and TRBJ2-7; 10 bases map to TRBD2. Germline-derived CDR1 and CDR2 are MGHRA and YSYEKL. CDR3 length: 14 amino acids. V gave up 6 bases and J gave up 0 bases; unmatched junction bases: 2. The CDR3 coding sequence is TGCGCCAGCAGACTAGCGGGGAACTCCTACGAGCAGTACTTC. Residues: CASRLAGNSYEQYF.

The gene calls are TRBV2 and TRBJ1-6; maybe TRBD1 (6 bases). Trimming pared 4 bases from V and 3 bases from J, leaving 16 bases between. The germline gives CDR1 SNHLY, CDR2 FYNNEI. CDR3 length: 17 residues. In DNA form, the CDR3 reads TGTGCCAGCAGTGTATTACAGGGAACGGTCTATAATTCACCCCTCCACTTT. It codes for CASSVLQGTVYNSPLHF.

V and J are TRBV2 and TRBJ2-7, with 11 bases that match TRBD2. CDR1 is SNHLY, CDR2 FYNNEI, per germline. Trimming cost V 1 base and J 0 bases; bases outside gene matches: 14. This CDR3 has 20 amino acids. The DNA of the CDR3 is TGTGCCAGCAGTGAAGTAGGTTTGGAGGCTAGCGGGGGGAGCTCCTACGAGCAGTACTTC. Amino acid sequence: CASSEVGLEASGGSSYEQYF.

The chain recombines TRBV7-2 with TRBJ2-7; 11 bases fit TRBD2. Germline V gives CDR1 SGHTA, CDR2 FQGNSA. The CDR3 length is 15 residues. Germline trimming cut 5 bases from V and 3 bases from J; bases unmatched to any gene: 6. CDR3 DNA sequence: TGTGCCAGCAGCCAAAACGGACTAGCGGGCTACGAGCAGTACTTC. It is translated as CASSQNGLAGYEQYF.

J is TRBJ1-2 and V is TRBV19; D possibly corresponds to TRBD1 (6 bases). Trimming removed 5 bases from V and 4 bases from J, with 14 bases in between. CDR1 and CDR2 (germline): LNHDA, SQIVND (reference sequence). CDR3 length: 14 residues. As DNA, the CDR3 is TGTGCCAGTAGTTGGGCAGGGGAGGGCTATGGCTACACCTTC. Protein: CASSWAGEGYGYTF. The full variable domain, rest sourced from reference TRBV19 and TRBJ1-2, is DGGITQSPKYLFRKEGQNVTLSCEQNLNHDAMYWYRQDPGQGLRLIYYSQIVNDFQKGDIAEGYSVSREKKESFPLTVTSAQKNPTAFYLCASSWAGEGYGYTFGSGTRLTVV.

The CDR3 DNA follows: TGTGCCACCCGGGAAGCGGGGGATAGGGAGCAGTACTTC. The encoded protein is CATREAGDREQYF. V and J are TRBV27 and TRBJ2-7; 8 nucleotides agree with TRBD2. In germline, CDR1 is MNHEY, CDR2 SMNVEV (reference sequence). V was clipped by 10 bases and J by 7 bases; unmatched bases: 12. This CDR3 region has 13 residues.

Worth noting for this clone: The sample holds other DNA sequences that translate to the same CDR3. This rearrangement joins TRBV6-5 to TRBJ1-2; 7 bases are a match to TRBD1. V shed 7 bases, J shed 5 bases, and the junction held 1 base outside the gene matches. Germline CDR1 and CDR2: MNHEY and SVGAGI. The CDR3 contains 11 residues. In nucleotides, the CDR3 is TGTGCCAGCACAGGGGGATATGGCTACACCTTC. Translating it yields CASTGGYGYTF.

The rearrangement joins TRBV4-1 to TRBJ2-3, with TRBD1 as a possible D gene (6 bases). There are 14 residues in the CDR3. Trimming removed 1 base from V and 6 bases from J, with 11 bases in between. The germline CDR1 and CDR2 sequences are MGHRA and YSYEKL. The CDR3 loop reads CASSQAGAWDTQYF. The CDR3, as DNA: TGCGCCAGCAGCCAAGCAGGGGCTTGGGATACGCAGTATTTT.

This chain connects TRBV10-1 to TRBJ2-7; TRBD2 matches 8 bases. CDR1 WNHNN and CDR2 SYGVQD come from the germline V gene (reference sequence). The CDR3 sequence is 16 residues long. V dropped 0 bases and J dropped 4; count of bases not matched to a gene: 8. In nucleotides, the CDR3 is TGCGCCAGCAGTGAGTCGAGGGCGGGAGGAGTGTACGAGCAGTACTTC. Protein sequence: CASSESRAGGVYEQYF.

The chain recombines TRBV30 with TRBJ2-1; perhaps TRBD1 as D (5 bases). Germline CDR1 and CDR2: GTSNPN and SVGIG (reference sequence). This CDR3 is built from 13 residues. Trimming took 1 base from V and 5 from J, leaving 9 bases between them. CDR3 nucleotides: TGTGCCTGGAGTGGACAGAACCACAATGAGCAGTTCTTC. It yields the protein CAWSGQNHNEQFF.

The DNA for the CDR3 is TGTGCCTGGGAGACAGGGGGGTCCGGGGAGCTGTTTTTT. As protein: CAWETGGSGELFF. The chain couples TRBV30 to TRBJ2-2; 9 positions match TRBD1. Trimming cost V 5 bases and J 6 bases; bases outside gene matches: 4. This CDR3 is 13 amino acids long. Germline CDR1 GTSNPN, CDR2 SVGIG (reference sequence).

This sequence joins TRBV6-6 and TRBJ1-2, with D uncertain. This CDR3 contains 13 residues. Germline CDR1 and CDR2: MNHNY and SVGAGI (reference sequence). Trimming removed 5 bases at V and 2 bases at J, with 9 bases between. CDR3 protein: CASSILPNYGYTF. CDR3 sequence (DNA): TGTGCCAGCAGTATACTACCGAACTATGGCTACACCTTC.

The DNA for the CDR3 is TGTGCCTGGAGTGGAGGGGACGGATATGGCTACACCTTC. Translation gives CAWSGGDGYGYTF. The genes are TRBV30 and TRBJ1-2; D might be TRBD1 (5 bases). The CDR3 loop spans 13 amino acids. Per germline, CDR1 GTSNPN and CDR2 SVGIG (reference sequence). V shed 1 base and J shed 5 bases, with 11 bases lying between them.

This chain links TRBV7-9 with TRBJ2-1, with D unclear. V dropped 5 bases and J dropped 0 bases, with 5 bases sitting between them. CDR3 length: 13 amino acids. The germline V gene has CDR1 SEHNR and CDR2 FQNEAQ (reference sequence). CDR3 bases: TGTGCCAGCAGCATGAGCTCCTACAATGAGCAGTTCTTC. This sequence encodes CASSMSSYNEQFF. Full variable domain (rest looked up from reference TRBV7-9 and TRBJ2-1): DTGVSQNPRHKITKRGQNVTFRCDPISEHNRLYWYRQTLGQGPEFLTYFQNEAQLEKSRLLSDRFSAERPKGSFSTLEIQRTEQGDSAMYLCASSMSSYNEQFFGPGTRLTVL.

V usage is TRBV5-1 and J usage is TRBJ2-1; no reliable D call. The CDR3 contains 14 residues. Germline V gene data show CDR1 as SGHRS and CDR2 as YFSETQ. Trimming stripped 4 bases from V and 0 bases from J, with 8 bases between. As DNA, the CDR3 is TGCGCCAGCAGCCCGGACGCCTCCTACAATGAGCAGTTCTTC. Protein: CASSPDASYNEQFF.

Of note for this clone: Other DNA sequences within the sample encode an identical CDR3. The rearrangement links TRBV5-1 to TRBJ1-1; D remains ambiguous. V was trimmed by 2 bases and J by 0 bases, leaving 8 bases between them. There are 14 residues in the CDR3. CDR1 and CDR2 from the germline V gene are SGHRS and YFSETQ. DNA for the CDR3: TGCGCCAGCAGCTTTGGTCAAATGAACACTGAAGCTTTCTTT. It yields the protein CASSFGQMNTEAFF.

The V call is TRBV7-9, the J call TRBJ2-7; D may be TRBD2 (5 bases). CDR3 length: 13 amino acids. Germline V CDR1 and CDR2: SEHNR, FQNEAQ (reference sequence). V was cut by 6 bases and J by 3 bases, with 12 bases left in between. CDR3 amino acids: CASSPQLDYEQYF. In nucleotides, the CDR3 is TGTGCCAGCAGTCCTCAACTAGACTACGAGCAGTACTTC.

The rearrangement links TRBV29-1 to TRBJ2-7; D is possibly TRBD2 (6 bases). V was trimmed by 3 bases and J by 0 bases, leaving 9 bases between them. Per germline, CDR1 SQVTM and CDR2 ANQGSEA. This CDR3 contains 13 residues. The CDR3 DNA reads as TGCAGCGTTGAGACTAGGAGCTCCTACGAGCAGTACTTC. It encodes CSVETRSSYEQYF.

The genes are TRBV7-6 and TRBJ1-1, with a weak D call TRBD1 (5 bases). The V end lost 5 bases, the J end lost 1 base, and 11 bases lay between the germline ends. The germline gives CDR1 SGHVS, CDR2 FNYEAQ. This CDR3 has 14 residues. This CDR3 is CASSTLTGNTEAFF. The CDR3 bases are TGTGCCAGCAGCACCTTAACAGGGAACACTGAAGCTTTCTTT.

The rearrangement joins TRBV6-1 to TRBJ2-1; 7 bases agree with TRBD2. The CDR3 is 15 residues long. CDR1 is MNHNS, CDR2 SASEGT, per germline. The V and J ends lost 1 base and 10 bases, in that order; junction bases with no gene match: 10. CDR3: CASSEVTSLGVEQFF. The CDR3 coding sequence is TGTGCCAGCAGTGAAGTGACTAGCCTAGGCGTGGAGCAGTTCTTC.

V gene TRBV4-3 combines with J gene TRBJ2-3, with TRBD2 identical over 8 bases. Germline-derived CDR1 and CDR2 are LGHNA and YSLEER. The CDR3 runs to 17 residues. The V and J ends lost 2 bases and 3 bases, in that order; junction bases with no gene match: 10. The CDR3 reads CASSQTGASGYTDTQYF. In nucleotides, the CDR3 is TGCGCCAGCAGCCAAACTGGGGCTAGCGGGTATACAGATACGCAGTATTTT.